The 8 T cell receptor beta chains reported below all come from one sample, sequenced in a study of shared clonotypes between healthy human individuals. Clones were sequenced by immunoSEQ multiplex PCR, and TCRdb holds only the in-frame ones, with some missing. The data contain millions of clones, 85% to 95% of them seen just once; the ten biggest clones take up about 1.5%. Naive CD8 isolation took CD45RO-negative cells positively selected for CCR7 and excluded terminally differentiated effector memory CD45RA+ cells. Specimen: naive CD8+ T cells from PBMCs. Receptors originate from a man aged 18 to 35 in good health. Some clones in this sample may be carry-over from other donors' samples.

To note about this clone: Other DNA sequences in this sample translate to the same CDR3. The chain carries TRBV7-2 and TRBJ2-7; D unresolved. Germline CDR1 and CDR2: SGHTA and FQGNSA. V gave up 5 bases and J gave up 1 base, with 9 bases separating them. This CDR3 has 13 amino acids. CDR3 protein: CASSPPSSYEQYF. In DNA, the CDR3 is TGTGCCAGCAGCCCCCCTTCTTCCTACGAGCAGTACTTC.

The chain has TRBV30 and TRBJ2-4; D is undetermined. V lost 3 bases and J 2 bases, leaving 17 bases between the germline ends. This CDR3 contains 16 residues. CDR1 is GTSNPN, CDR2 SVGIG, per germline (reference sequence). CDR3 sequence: CAWSPDGLNPKNIQYF. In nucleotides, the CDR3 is TGTGCCTGGAGCCCGGACGGTCTCAACCCCAAAAACATTCAGTACTTC.

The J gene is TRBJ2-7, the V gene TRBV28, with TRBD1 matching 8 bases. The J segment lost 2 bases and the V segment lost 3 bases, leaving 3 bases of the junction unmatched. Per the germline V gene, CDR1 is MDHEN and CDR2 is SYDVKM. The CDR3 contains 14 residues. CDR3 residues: CASSLIRGPYEQYF. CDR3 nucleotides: TGTGCCAGCAGTTTGATCAGGGGGCCCTACGAGCAGTACTTC.

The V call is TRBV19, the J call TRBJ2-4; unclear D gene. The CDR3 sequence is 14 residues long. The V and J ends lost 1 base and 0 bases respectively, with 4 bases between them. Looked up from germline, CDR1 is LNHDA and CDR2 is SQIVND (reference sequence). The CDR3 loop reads CASSIGLAKNIQYF. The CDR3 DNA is TGTGCCAGTAGTATAGGACTAGCCAAAAACATTCAGTACTTC.

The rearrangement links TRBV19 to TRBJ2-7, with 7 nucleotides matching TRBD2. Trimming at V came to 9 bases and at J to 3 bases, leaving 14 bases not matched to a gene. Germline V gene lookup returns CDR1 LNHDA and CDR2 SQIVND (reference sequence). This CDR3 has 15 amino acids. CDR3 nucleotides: TGTGCCAGCTCCTGGGCCCTAGCGGATTACTACGAGCAGTACTTC. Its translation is CASSWALADYYEQYF. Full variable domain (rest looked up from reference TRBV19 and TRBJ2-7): DGGITQSPKYLFRKEGQNVTLSCEQNLNHDAMYWYRQDPGQGLRLIYYSQIVNDFQKGDIAEGYSVSREKKESFPLTVTSAQKNPTAFYLCASSWALADYYEQYFGPGTRLTVT.

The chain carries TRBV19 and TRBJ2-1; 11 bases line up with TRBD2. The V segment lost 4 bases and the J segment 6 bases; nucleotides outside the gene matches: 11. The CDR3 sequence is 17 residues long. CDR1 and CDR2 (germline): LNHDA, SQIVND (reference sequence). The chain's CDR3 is CASSSAQIAGGLNEQFF. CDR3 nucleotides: TGTGCCAGTAGTAGCGCCCAGATAGCGGGAGGGCTCAATGAGCAGTTCTTC. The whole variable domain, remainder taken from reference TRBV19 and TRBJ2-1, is DGGITQSPKYLFRKEGQNVTLSCEQNLNHDAMYWYRQDPGQGLRLIYYSQIVNDFQKGDIAEGYSVSREKKESFPLTVTSAQKNPTAFYLCASSSAQIAGGLNEQFFGPGTRLTVL.

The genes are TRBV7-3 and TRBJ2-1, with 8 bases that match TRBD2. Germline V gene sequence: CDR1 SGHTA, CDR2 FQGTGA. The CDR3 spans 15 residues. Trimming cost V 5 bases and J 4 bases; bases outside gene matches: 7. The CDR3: CASSPGLGLYNEQFF. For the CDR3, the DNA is TGTGCCAGCAGCCCGGGACTAGGCCTTTACAATGAGCAGTTCTTC.

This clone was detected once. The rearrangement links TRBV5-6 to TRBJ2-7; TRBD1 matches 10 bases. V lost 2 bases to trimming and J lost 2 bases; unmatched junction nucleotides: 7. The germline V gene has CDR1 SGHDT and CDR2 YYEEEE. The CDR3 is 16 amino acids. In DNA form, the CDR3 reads TGTGCCAGCAGCTTTGGTCGGGACAGGGGAACCTACGAGCAGTACTTC. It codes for CASSFGRDRGTYEQYF.